A selection of T cell receptor beta chains follows, all from one sample in a study of T-cell reconstitution after alpha-beta-depleted transplantation in children. From the PCR reads, TCRdb called clonotypes with MiXCR, one entry per CDR3 protein. The sample has hundreds of thousands of distinct CDR3 sequences; 10% are singletons. Material: PBMCs from the stem cell graft donor, obtained from the stem cell graft. These receptors originate from a human donor who donated a stem cell graft to a child with acute myeloid leukemia. Both conserved end residues are part of each CDR3.

V: TRBV11-2
length: 16
CDR3: CASSLDLTSGRNIQYF

V: TRBV20-1
length: 15
CDR3: CSASLPSGASYEQYF

V: TRBV20-1
length: 15
CDR3: CSAQRTLASTDTQYF

V: TRBV5-6
length: 14
CDR3: CASSIGTGPGELFF

V: TRBV29-1
length: 13
CDR3: CSAQGTDNQPQHF

V: TRBV2
length: 13
CDR3: CASMLLSLGGYTF

V: TRBV21-1
length: 18
CDR3: CASSKALKGATNTGELFF

V: TRBV11-2
length: 18
CDR3: CASSLVRPGAGPYNEQFF

V: TRBV30
length: 14
CDR3: CAWRGQGAGGELFF

V: TRBV29-1
length: 12
CDR3: CSAPGLNNEQFF

V: TRBV3-1
length: 14
CDR3: CASDPGLSGNTIYF

V: TRBV27
length: 15
CDR3: CASRVTGQGMSEAFF

V: TRBV6-5
length: 13
CDR3: CASSYYQGVEQFF

V: TRBV12-3/TRBV12-4
length: 14
CDR3: CASTIDGPSYEQYF

V: TRBV29-1
length: 14
CDR3: CSVRLGATNEKLFF

V: TRBV14
length: 11
CDR3: CASSRQREQYF

V: TRBV15
length: 16
CDR3: CATSRSPGLAGNEQFF

V: TRBV10-3
length: 14
CDR3: CAIRPGLGEETQYF

V: TRBV30
length: 12
CDR3: CAWSPTIYEQYF

V: TRBV6-2/TRBV6-3
length: 14
CDR3: CASTPGQGPWVWFF

V: TRBV7-2
length: 15
CDR3: CASSQGQGFTGELFF

V: TRBV20-1
length: 13
CDR3: CSARGQNDQPQHF

V: TRBV20-1
length: 12
CDR3: CSARASHNEQSF

V: TRBV12-3/TRBV12-4
length: 14
CDR3: CASSFAIRGNEQFF

V: TRBV4-2
length: 14
CDR3: CASSQEIAAFEQYF

V: TRBV12-3/TRBV12-4
length: 15
CDR3: CASSLGPLGSYEQYF

V: TRBV6-5
length: 11
CDR3: CASSSRGPPFF

V: TRBV20-1
length: 13
CDR3: CSAYSGTTDTQYF

V: TRBV7-2
length: 14
CDR3: CASSLGMSSYEQYF

V: TRBV20-1
length: 15
CDR3: CSARKLQASSYEQYF

V: TRBV19
length: 13
CDR3: CASSIDQVGEAFF

V: TRBV20-1
length: 13
CDR3: CSARATASYGYTF

V: TRBV24-1
length: 15
CDR3: CATSVHSGLTNEQFF

V: TRBV12-3/TRBV12-4
length: 15
CDR3: CASSASHRLPYEQYF

V: TRBV6-2/TRBV6-3
length: 11
CDR3: CATGTRETQYF

V: TRBV7-9
length: 17
CDR3: CASSLTRTSGITNEQFF

V: TRBV30
length: 11
CDR3: CAWSTGKSAFF

V: TRBV7-9
length: 15
CDR3: CASSPGGTGTGELFF

V: TRBV29-1
length: 12
CDR3: CSAKSGTGELFF

V: TRBV5-1
length: 15
CDR3: CASSDGQGASSPLHF